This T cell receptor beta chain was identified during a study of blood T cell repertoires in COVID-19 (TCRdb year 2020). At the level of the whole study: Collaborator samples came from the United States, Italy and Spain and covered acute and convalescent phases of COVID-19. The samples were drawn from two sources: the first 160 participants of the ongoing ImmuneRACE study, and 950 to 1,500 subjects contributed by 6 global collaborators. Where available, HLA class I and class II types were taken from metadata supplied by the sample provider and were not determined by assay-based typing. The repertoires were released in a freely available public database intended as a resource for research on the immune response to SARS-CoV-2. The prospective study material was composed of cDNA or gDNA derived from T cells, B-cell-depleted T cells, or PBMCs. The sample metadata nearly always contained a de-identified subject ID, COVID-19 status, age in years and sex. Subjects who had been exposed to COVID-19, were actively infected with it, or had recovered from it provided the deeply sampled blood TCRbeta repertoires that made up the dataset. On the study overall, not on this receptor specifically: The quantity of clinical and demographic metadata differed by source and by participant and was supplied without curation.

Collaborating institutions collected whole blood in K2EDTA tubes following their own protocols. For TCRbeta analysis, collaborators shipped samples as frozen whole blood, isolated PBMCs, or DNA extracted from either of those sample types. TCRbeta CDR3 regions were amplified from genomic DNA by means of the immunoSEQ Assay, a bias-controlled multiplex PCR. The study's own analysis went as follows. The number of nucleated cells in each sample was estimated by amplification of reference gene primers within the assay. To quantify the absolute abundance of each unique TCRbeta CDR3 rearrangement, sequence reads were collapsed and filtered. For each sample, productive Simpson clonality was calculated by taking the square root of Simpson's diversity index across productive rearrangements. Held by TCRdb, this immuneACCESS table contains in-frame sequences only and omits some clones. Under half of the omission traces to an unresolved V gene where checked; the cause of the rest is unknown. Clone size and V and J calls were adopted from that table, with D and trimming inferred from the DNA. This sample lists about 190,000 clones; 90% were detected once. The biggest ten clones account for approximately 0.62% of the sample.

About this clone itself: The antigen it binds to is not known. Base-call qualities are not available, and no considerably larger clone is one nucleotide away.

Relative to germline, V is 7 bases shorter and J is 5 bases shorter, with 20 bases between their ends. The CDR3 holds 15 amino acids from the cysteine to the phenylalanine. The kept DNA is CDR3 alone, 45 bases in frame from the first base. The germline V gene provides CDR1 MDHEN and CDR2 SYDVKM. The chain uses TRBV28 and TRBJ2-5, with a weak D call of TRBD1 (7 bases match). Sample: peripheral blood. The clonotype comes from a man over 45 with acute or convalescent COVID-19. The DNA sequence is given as TGTGCCAGCACCAACAGGGGAGGTATGACCGAGACCCAGTACTTC. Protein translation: CASTNRGGMTETQYF.